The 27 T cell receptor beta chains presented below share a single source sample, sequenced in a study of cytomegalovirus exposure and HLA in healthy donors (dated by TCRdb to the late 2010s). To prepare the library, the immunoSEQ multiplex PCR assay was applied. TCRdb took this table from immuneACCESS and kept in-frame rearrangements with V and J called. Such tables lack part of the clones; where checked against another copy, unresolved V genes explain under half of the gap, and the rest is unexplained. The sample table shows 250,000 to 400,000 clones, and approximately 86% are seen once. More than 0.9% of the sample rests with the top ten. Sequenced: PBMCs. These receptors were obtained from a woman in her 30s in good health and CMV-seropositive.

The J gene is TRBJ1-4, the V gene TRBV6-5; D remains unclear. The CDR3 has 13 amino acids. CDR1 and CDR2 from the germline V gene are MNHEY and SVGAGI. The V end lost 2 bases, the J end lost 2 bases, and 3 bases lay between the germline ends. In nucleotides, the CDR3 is TGTGCCAGCAGTTACAGCACTAATGAAAAACTGTTTTTT. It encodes CASSYSTNEKLFF.

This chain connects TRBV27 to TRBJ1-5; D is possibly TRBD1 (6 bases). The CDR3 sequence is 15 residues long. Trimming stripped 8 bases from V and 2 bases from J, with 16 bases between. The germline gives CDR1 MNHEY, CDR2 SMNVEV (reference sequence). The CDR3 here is CASWGRGRGNQPQHF. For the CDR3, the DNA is TGTGCCAGCTGGGGAAGGGGGAGAGGCAATCAGCCCCAGCATTTT.

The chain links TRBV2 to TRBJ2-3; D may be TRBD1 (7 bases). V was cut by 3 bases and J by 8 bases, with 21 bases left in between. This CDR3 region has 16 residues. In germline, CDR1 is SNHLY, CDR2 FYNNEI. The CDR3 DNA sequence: TGTGCCAGCAGTGAGAGGGTCAGGGGGGACTCGGGTACGCAGTATTTT. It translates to CASSERVRGDSGTQYF.

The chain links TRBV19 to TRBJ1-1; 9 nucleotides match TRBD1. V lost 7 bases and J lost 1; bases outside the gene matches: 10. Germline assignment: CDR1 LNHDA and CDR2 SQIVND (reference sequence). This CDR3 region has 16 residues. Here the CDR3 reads CASNPRPGQGNTEAFF. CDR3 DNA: TGTGCCAGTAACCCCAGACCGGGACAGGGGAACACTGAAGCTTTCTTT.

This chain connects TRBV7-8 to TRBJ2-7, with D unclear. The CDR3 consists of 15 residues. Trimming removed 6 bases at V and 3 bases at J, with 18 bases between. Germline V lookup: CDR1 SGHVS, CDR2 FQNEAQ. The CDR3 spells CASSTDRLVGYEQYF. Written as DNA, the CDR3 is TGTGCCAGCAGTACTGATCGACTCGTTGGCTACGAGCAGTACTTC. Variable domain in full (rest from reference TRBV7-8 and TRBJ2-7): GAGVSQSPRYKVAKRGQDVALRCDPISGHVSLFWYQQALGQGPEFLTYFQNEAQLDKSGLPSDRFFAERPEGSVSTLKIQRTQQEDSAVYLCASSTDRLVGYEQYFGPGTRLTVT.

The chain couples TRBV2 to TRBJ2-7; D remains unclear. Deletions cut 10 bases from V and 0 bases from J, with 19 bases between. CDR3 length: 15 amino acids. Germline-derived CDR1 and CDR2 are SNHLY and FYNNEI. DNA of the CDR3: TGTGCCAACCCGACGTCTGAAGCCACCTCCTACGAGCAGTACTTC. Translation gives CANPTSEATSYEQYF.

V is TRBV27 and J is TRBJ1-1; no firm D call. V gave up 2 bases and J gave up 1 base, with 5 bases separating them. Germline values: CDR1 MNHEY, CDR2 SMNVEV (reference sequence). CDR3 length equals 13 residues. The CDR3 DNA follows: TGTGCCAGCAGTTTAATAAGGAACACTGAAGCTTTCTTT. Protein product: CASSLIRNTEAFF.

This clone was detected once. This CDR3 is CASSLAGHYGYTF. The CDR3 nucleotides are TGTGCCAGCAGCTTAGCAGGCCACTATGGCTACACCTTC. V gene TRBV7-9 combines with J gene TRBJ1-2, with no clear D. V was clipped by 0 bases and J by 3 bases, with 5 bases between them. CDR1 is SEHNR and CDR2 is FQNEAQ in the germline V gene (reference sequence). This CDR3 has 13 amino acids.

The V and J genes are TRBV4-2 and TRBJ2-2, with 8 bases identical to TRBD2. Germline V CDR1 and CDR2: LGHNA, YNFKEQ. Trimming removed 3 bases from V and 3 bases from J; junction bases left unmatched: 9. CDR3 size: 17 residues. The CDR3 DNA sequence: TGTGCCAGCAGCCAGACCCCACGGGAGGGTCACACCGGGGAGCTGTTTTTT. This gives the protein CASSQTPREGHTGELFF.

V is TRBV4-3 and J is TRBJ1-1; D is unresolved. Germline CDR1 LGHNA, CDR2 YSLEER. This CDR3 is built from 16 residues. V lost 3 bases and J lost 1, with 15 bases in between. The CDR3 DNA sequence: TGCGCCAGCAGCCATGACCTCCCGGGAGGGAACACTGAAGCTTTCTTT. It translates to CASSHDLPGGNTEAFF.

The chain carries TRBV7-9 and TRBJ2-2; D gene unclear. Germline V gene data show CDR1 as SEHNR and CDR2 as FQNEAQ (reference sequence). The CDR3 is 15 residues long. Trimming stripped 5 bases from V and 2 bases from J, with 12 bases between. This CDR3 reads CASSQRATNTGELFF. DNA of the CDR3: TGTGCCAGCAGCCAAAGGGCTACTAACACCGGGGAGCTGTTTTTT.

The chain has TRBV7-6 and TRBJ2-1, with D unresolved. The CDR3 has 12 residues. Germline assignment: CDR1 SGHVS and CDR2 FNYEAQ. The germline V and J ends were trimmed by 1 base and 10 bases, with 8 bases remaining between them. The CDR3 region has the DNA TGTGCCAGCAGCTTAGTAAGGTCAGAGCAGTTCTTC. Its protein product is CASSLVRSEQFF.

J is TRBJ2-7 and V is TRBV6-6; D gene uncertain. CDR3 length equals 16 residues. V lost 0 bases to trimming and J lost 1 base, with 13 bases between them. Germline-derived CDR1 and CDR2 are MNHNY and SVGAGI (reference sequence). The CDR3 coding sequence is TGTGCCAGCAGTTACTCGCTTAAGAAGCCTTCCTACGAGCAGTACTTC. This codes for CASSYSLKKPSYEQYF.

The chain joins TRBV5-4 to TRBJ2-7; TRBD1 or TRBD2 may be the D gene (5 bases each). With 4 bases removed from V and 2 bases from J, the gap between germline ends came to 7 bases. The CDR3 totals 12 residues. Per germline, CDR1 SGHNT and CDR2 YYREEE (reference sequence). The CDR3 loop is CASSGTPYEQYF. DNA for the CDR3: TGTGCCAGCAGCGGGACCCCCTACGAGCAGTACTTC. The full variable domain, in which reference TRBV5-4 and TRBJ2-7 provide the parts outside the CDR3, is ETGVTQSPTHLIKTRGQQVTLRCSSQSGHNTVSWYQQALGQGPQFIFQYYREEENGRGNFPPRFSGLQFPNYSSELNVNALELDDSALYLCASSGTPYEQYFGPGTRLTVT.

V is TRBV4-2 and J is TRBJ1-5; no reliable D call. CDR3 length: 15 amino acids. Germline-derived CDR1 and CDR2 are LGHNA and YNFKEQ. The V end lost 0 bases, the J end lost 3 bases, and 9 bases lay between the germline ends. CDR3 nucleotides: TGTGCCAGCAGCCAAGATGGGCAGCACAATCAGCCCCAGCATTTT. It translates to CASSQDGQHNQPQHF.

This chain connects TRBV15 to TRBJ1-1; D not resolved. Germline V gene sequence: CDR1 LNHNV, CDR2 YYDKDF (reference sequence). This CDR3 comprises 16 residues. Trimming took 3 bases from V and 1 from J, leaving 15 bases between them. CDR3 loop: CATSSPASPGNTEAFF. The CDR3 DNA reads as TGTGCCACCAGCAGCCCCGCGAGTCCCGGGAACACTGAAGCTTTCTTT.

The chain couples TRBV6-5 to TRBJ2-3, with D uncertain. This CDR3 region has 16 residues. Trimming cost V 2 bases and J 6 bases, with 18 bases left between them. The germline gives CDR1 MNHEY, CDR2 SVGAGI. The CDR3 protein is CASSYTNYQPWDTQYF. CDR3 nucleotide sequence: TGTGCCAGCAGTTACACTAACTACCAGCCTTGGGATACGCAGTATTTT.

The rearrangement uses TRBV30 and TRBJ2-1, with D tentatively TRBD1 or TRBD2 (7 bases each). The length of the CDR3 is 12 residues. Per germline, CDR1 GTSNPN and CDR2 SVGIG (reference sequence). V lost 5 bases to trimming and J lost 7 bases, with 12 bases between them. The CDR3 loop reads CAWAGGGNEQFF. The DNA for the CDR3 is TGTGCCTGGGCAGGGGGAGGGAATGAGCAGTTCTTC.

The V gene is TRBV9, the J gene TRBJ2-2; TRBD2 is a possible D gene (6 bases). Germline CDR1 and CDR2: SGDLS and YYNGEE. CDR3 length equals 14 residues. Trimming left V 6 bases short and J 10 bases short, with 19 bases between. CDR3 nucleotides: TGTGCCAGCACCAGAGGGACTCCGGGTGAGGAGCTGTTTTTT. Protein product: CASTRGTPGEELFF.

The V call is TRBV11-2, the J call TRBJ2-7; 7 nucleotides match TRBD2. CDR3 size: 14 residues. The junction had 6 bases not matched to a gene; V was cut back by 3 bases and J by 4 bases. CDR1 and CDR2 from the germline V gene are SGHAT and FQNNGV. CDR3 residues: CASSLSLALYEQYF. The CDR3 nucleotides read TGTGCCAGCAGCTTGTCACTAGCGCTTTACGAGCAGTACTTC.

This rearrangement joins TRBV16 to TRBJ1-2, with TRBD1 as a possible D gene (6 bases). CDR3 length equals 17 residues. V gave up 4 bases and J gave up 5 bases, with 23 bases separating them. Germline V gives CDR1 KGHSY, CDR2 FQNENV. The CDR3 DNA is TGTGCCAGCAGCCCCCGGTGGCTGGGGGGCAAAGAGTATGGCTACACCTTC. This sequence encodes CASSPRWLGGKEYGYTF.

The CDR3 DNA reads TGTGCCTGGAGTCCCAAGACAGGGGGATTTACTGAAGCTTTCTTT. Amino acids: CAWSPKTGGFTEAFF. V and J are TRBV30 and TRBJ1-1; 9 nucleotides match TRBD1. The CDR3 runs 15 residues. Losses at the gene ends were 2 bases for V and 5 bases for J; bases not matched to a gene: 9. Germline CDR1 and CDR2: GTSNPN and SVGIG (reference sequence).

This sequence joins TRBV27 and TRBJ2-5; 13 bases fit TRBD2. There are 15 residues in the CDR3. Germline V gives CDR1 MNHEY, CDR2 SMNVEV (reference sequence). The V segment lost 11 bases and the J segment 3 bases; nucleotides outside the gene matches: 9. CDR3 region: CAPMWTSGGEETQYF. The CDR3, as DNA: TGTGCCCCGATGTGGACTAGCGGGGGAGAAGAGACCCAGTACTTC.

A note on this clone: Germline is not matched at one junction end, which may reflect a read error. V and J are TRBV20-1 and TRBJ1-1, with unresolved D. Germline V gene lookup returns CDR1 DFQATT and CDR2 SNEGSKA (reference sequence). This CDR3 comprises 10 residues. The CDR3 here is CSAGDSEAFF. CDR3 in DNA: TGCAGTGCTGGAGACTCTGAAGCTTTCTTT.

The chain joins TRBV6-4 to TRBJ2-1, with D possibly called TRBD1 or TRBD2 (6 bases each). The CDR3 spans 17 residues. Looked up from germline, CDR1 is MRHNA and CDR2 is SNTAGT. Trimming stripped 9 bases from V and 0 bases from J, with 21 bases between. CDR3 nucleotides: TGTGCCAGTTCGGAGGGGGGCCCACTGAGCTCCTACAATGAGCAGTTCTTC. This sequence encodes CASSEGGPLSSYNEQFF.

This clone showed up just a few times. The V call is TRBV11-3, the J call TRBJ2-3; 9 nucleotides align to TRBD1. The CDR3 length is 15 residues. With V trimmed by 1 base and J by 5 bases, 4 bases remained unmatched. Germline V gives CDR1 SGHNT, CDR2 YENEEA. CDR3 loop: CASSLAMGQGDTQYF. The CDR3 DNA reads TGTGCCAGCAGCTTAGCTATGGGACAGGGAGATACGCAGTATTTT.

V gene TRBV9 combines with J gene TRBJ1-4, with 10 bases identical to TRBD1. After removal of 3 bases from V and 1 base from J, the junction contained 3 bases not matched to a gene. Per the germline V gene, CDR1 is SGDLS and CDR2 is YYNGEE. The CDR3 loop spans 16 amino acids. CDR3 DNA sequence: TGTGCCAGCAGCGATGGGACAGGGGTAACTAATGAAAAACTGTTTTTT. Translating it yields CASSDGTGVTNEKLFF.